This T cell receptor beta chain appears in the sequencing data of a study of blood T cell repertoires in COVID-19. Original analysis: By means of reference gene primer amplification, nucleated cell counts were estimated. Clones were read by immunoSEQ multiplex PCR, and TCRdb kept only the in-frame ones, dropping some. D and trimming were read from the DNA, whereas the V and J calls and clone size are those reported in that table. The sample contains 200,000 to 250,000 clones, 90% of which appear only once. Participants came from about 24 US areas, aged roughly 18 to 100 years. Participants classified as exposed had met a COVID-19 case within 2 weeks before study entry. This CDR3 is 15 amino acids long. V lost 5 bases to trimming and J lost 3 bases; unmatched junction nucleotides: 8. Germline values: CDR1 MNHEY, CDR2 SVGEGT.

The source of this sequence is a man in his thirties or forties who had been exposed to COVID-19. The chain combines TRBV6-2 or TRBV6-3 with TRBJ1-2; 8 bases are shared with TRBD1. The source material was PBMCs or T cells enriched from blood (not recorded which). CDR3 residues: CASSHGQGVDYGYTF. As DNA, the CDR3 is TGTGCCAGCAGTCACGGACAGGGAGTGGACTATGGCTACACCTTC.